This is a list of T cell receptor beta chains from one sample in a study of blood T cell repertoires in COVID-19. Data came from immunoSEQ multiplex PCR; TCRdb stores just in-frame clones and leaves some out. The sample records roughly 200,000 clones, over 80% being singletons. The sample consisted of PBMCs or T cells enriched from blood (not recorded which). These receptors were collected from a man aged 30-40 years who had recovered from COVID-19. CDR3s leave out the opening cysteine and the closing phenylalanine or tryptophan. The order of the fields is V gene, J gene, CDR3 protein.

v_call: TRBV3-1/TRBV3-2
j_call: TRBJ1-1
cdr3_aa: ASSFGTVNTEAF

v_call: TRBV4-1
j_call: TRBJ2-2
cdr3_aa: ASSQDRLAGVTGELF

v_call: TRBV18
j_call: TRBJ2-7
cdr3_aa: ASSPDEAGISYEQY

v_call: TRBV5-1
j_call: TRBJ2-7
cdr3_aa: ASSSLAGTGYEQY

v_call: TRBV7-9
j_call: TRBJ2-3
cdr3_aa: ASSFPSGVVTDTQY

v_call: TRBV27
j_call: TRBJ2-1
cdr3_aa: ASSFSFREREKYNEQF

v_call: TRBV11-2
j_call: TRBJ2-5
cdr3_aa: ASSLYRGETQY

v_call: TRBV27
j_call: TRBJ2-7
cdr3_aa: ASSLLGTPSYEQY

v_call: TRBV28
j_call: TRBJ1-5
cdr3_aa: ASSETGGADQPQH

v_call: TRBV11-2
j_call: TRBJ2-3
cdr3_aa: ASSPGDRTDTQY

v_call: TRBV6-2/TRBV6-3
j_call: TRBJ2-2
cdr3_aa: ASSYGGYTGELF

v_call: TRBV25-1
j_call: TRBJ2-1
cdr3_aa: ASSVDRGSSYNEQF

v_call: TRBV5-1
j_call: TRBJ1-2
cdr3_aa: ASSPEVAYGYT

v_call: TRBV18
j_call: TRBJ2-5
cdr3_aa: ASSPELYQETQY

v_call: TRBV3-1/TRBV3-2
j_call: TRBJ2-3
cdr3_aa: ASSQGIAGTTDTQY

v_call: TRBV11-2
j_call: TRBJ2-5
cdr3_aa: ASSLQRSETQY

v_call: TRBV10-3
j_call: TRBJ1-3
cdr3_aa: AIKGENGNTIY

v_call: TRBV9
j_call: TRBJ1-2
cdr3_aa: ASSLPGGTNYGYT

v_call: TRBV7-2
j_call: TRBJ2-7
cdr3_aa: ASSSTGAYEQY

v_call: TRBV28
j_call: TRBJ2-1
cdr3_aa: ASSSDRVYYNEQF

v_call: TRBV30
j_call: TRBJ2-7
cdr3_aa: AWSVQRTSGSGGYEQY

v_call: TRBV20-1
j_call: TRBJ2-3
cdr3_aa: SASVSGKPRDTQY

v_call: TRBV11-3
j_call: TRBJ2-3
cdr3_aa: ASSSRGPSTDTQY

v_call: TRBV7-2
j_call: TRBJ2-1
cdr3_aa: ASRAPPGGDSNEQF

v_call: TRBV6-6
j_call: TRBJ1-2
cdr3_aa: ASRISGDGYT

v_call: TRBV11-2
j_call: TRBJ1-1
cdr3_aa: ASSTRSLTGDTEAF

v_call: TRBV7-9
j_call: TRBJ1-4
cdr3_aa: ASSLVTGDNEKLF

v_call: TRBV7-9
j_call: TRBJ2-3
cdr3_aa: ASSFELGQGWGTDTQY

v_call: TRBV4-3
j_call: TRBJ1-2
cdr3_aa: ASSPATGGYGYT

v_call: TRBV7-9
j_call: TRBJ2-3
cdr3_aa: ASSRRGSRDGTDTQY

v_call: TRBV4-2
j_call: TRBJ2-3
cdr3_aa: ASSHDPAAGDTQY

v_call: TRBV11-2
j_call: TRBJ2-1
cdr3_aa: ASSLKTSGGNEQF

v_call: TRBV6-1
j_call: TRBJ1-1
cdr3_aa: ASSDPRQGRTEAF

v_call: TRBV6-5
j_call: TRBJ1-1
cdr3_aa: ASSYSRIQMNTEAF

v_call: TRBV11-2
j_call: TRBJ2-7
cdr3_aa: ASSPRLAGVGPSYEQY

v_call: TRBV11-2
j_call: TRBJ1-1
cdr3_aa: ASSPGSQGLPEAF

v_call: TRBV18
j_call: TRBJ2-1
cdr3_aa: ASSPPNQGAHNEQF